Listed below are T cell receptor beta chains from one sample, sequenced in a study of early T cells in non-severe SARS-CoV-2 infection. TCRdb recomputed calls from the 5' RACE reads with MiXCR, one row per CDR3 protein. Of 45,000 to 65,000 distinct CDR3 sequences in the sample, more than 9.5% are singletons; the top ten hold under 15%. The sample comprised whole blood. The origin of the receptors is an adult who was a healthcare worker with PCR-confirmed SARS-CoV-2 infection or an uninfected control (not recorded which). Both conserved end residues are part of each CDR3. The D gene is left open where the match is weak. Size is stated for part of the rows, as once, few or many counts, or as a class when the clone is expanded.

>many|TRBV2|TRBD1|TRBJ2-5
CASSPTPGGQETQYF
TGTGCCAGCAGTCCCACCCCAGGGGGCCAAGAGACCCAGTACTTC
>.|TRBV11-2|TRBD2|TRBJ2-3
CASTEGLAGRTQYF
TGTGCCAGCACCGAGGGACTAGCGGGGAGAACGCAGTATTTT
>.|TRBV7-9|TRBD2|TRBJ2-5
CASSSTSGGASETQYF
TGTGCCAGCAGCTCCACTAGCGGGGGGGCCAGTGAGACCCAGTACTTC
>.|TRBV12-3/TRBV12-4|.|TRBJ2-3
CASSLALGGRTDTQYF
TGTGCCAGCAGTTTAGCGCTGGGGGGTCGCACAGATACGCAGTATTTT
>many|TRBV4-2|.|TRBJ2-1
CASSQEGVLYNEQFF
TGTGCCAGCAGCCAAGAGGGAGTTCTCTACAATGAGCAGTTCTTC
>many|TRBV20-1|TRBD2|TRBJ2-2
CSARDALAGSNTGELFF
TGCAGTGCTAGGGACGCTCTAGCGGGGTCGAACACCGGGGAGCTGTTTTTT
>many|TRBV6-2/TRBV6-3|TRBD2|TRBJ2-1
CASTLLAGGNEQFF
TGTGCCAGCACTCTACTAGCGGGAGGCAATGAGCAGTTCTTC
>many|TRBV7-8|TRBD1|TRBJ2-6
CASSLVGTDLSGANVLTF
TGTGCCAGCAGCTTAGTCGGGACAGACCTCTCCGGGGCCAACGTCCTGACTTTC
>few|TRBV4-1|TRBD1|TRBJ2-7
CASSQGGLGQDYEQYF
TGCGCCAGCAGCCAAGGAGGGTTGGGACAGGACTACGAGCAGTACTTC
>many|TRBV2|TRBD1|TRBJ2-2
CASSALTGGSGELFF
TGTGCCAGCAGCGCCCTAACAGGGGGCAGCGGGGAGCTGTTTTTT
>many|TRBV3-1|.|TRBJ2-7
CASSQDFGNEQYF
TGTGCCAGCAGCCAAGATTTCGGGAACGAGCAGTACTTC
>many|TRBV11-2|.|TRBJ2-7
CASSSPLPNEGISYEQYF
TGTGCCAGCAGCTCTCCACTCCCGAATGAGGGAATCTCCTACGAGCAGTACTTC
>many|TRBV6-2/TRBV6-3|.|TRBJ2-6
CASRPSGANVLTF
TGTGCCAGCAGACCCTCTGGGGCCAACGTCCTGACTTTC
>many|TRBV20-1|.|TRBJ2-3
CSANVPGVSADTQYF
TGCAGTGCTAACGTGCCGGGAGTCAGTGCAGATACGCAGTATTTT
>few|TRBV6-4|TRBD2|TRBJ2-2
CASSELAGAGELFF
TGTGCCAGCAGTGAGCTAGCGGGAGCCGGGGAGCTGTTTTTT
>many|TRBV13|TRBD1|TRBJ1-2
CASSYPLDRGYGYTF
TGTGCCAGCAGCTATCCCCTGGACAGGGGCTATGGCTACACCTTC
>many|TRBV28|TRBD1|TRBJ2-3
CASSLGGGQGTDTQYF
TGTGCCAGCAGTCTAGGTGGTGGACAGGGCACAGATACGCAGTATTTT
>many|TRBV15|.|TRBJ1-5
CATSRDPRRDQPQHF
TGTGCCACCAGCAGAGATCCCAGGCGGGATCAGCCCCAGCATTTT
>few|TRBV11-2|TRBD2|TRBJ2-3
CASSWGLAGPPDTQYF
TGTGCCAGCAGCTGGGGACTAGCGGGGCCCCCAGATACGCAGTATTTT
>few|TRBV20-1|TRBD1|TRBJ1-5
CSVRQGNQPQHF
TGCAGTGTTAGACAGGGGAATCAGCCCCAGCATTTT
>few|TRBV30|TRBD1|TRBJ2-1
CAWSQGQGAYNEQFF
TGTGCCTGGAGTCAGGGACAGGGGGCCTACAATGAGCAGTTCTTC
>many|TRBV6-1|.|TRBJ1-2
CASSEGGDVRYYGYTF
TGTGCCAGCAGTGAAGGCGGGGACGTTCGGTACTATGGCTACACCTTC
>few|TRBV6-5|.|TRBJ2-1
CASGRGEGVEQFF
TGTGCCAGCGGAAGGGGGGAAGGGGTTGAGCAGTTCTTC
>many|TRBV18|.|TRBJ1-3
CASSPPSGNTIYF
TGTGCCAGCTCACCCCCCTCTGGAAACACCATATATTTT
>many|TRBV20-1|TRBD2|TRBJ2-2
CSARDPGLAGGPGTGELFF
TGCAGTGCTAGAGATCCGGGACTAGCGGGGGGGCCCGGCACCGGGGAGCTGTTTTTT
>few|TRBV28|.|TRBJ1-6
CASNQAYNSPLHF
TGTGCCAGCAACCAGGCTTATAATTCACCCCTCCACTTT
>many|TRBV7-3|.|TRBJ1-1
CASSPHANTEAFF
TGTGCCAGCAGTCCCCATGCGAACACTGAAGCTTTCTTT
>few|TRBV4-3|TRBD2|TRBJ2-5
CASSRSSGRVETQYF
TGCGCCAGCAGTCGTTCTAGCGGGAGAGTAGAGACCCAGTACTTC
>many|TRBV7-8|.|TRBJ2-1
CASSLVQGPTNEQFF
TGTGCCAGCAGCTTAGTACAGGGCCCCACGAATGAGCAGTTCTTC
>many|TRBV28|.|TRBJ1-1
CATQVRAVREAFF
TGTGCCACGCAGGTCCGGGCCGTACGAGAAGCTTTCTTT
>many|TRBV4-1|TRBD1|TRBJ1-5
CASSQELQGGQPQHF
TGCGCCAGCAGCCAAGAACTACAGGGGGGCCAGCCCCAGCATTTT
>many|TRBV7-8|.|TRBJ2-6
CASSPTGANVLTF
TGTGCCAGCAGCCCTACTGGGGCCAACGTCCTGACTTTC
>.|TRBV29-1|.|TRBJ1-1
CSASTRNTEAFF
TGCAGCGCGAGTACTAGGAACACTGAAGCTTTCTTT
>many|TRBV3-1|.|TRBJ2-7
CASSQSTYEQYF
TGTGCCAGCAGCCAAAGCACGTACGAGCAGTACTTC
>many|TRBV12-3/TRBV12-4|.|TRBJ2-7
CASSYLDEQYF
TGTGCCAGCAGTTACCTTGACGAGCAGTACTTC
>many|TRBV7-9|.|TRBJ2-7
CASSPGGGSSYEQYF
TGTGCCAGCAGCCCCGGGGGCGGAAGCTCCTACGAGCAGTACTTC
>many|TRBV6-2/TRBV6-3|.|TRBJ2-5
CASSRLMETQYF
TGTGCCAGCAGTCGACTAATGGAGACCCAGTACTTC